This TCR beta chain is from a study of cytomegalovirus exposure and HLA in healthy donors. Regarding the study as a whole: According to a subsequent analysis, TCR clusters from the first cohort were inclined to appear together in the 100 to 150 validation repertoires. Some public TCRs appeared in many individuals, while most sequences were rare.

Sequencing was performed with immunoSEQ multiplex PCR; in TCRdb, only in-frame clones are kept and a portion is missing. The profile covers about 160,000 clones, with more than 75% appearing a single time and about 2.7% taken by the ten largest. Donors came from a validation cohort of 90 to 150 subjects, distinct from the first 666-subject cohort. CDR1 is SNHLY, CDR2 FYNNEI, per germline. The CDR3 length is 17 residues. The V segment lost 8 bases and the J segment 5 bases; nucleotides outside the gene matches: 18. Regarding this clone: What it recognizes is unknown.

The specimen was PBMCs. This TCR was recovered from a man aged 18 to 30 in good health and CMV-seronegative. V gene TRBV2 combines with J gene TRBJ1-1; TRBD1 matches 9 bases. The CDR3 here is CASSLTWDREELTEAFF. The CDR3 region has the DNA TGTGCCAGCTCCCTGACCTGGGACAGGGAGGAATTGACTGAAGCTTTCTTT. Based on the CDR3 plus reference TRBV2 and TRBJ1-1, the full variable domain is EPEVTQTPSHQVTQMGQEVILRCVPISNHLYFYWYRQILGQKVEFLVSFYNNEISEKSEIFDDQFSVERPDGSNFTLKIRSTKLEDSAMYFCASSLTWDREELTEAFFGQGTRLTVV.